This entry features one T cell receptor beta chain sequence. The data stem from a study of blood T cell repertoires in COVID-19. For the study at large: The study drew acute and convalescent COVID-19 samples from the United States, Italy and Spain. T cells, B-cell-depleted T cells, or PBMCs supplied cDNA or gDNA.

How the authors handled the data: Cell counts per sample came from amplifying reference gene primers. Repertoires were generated with immunoSEQ multiplex PCR, while TCRdb's copy carries only in-frame clones and drops some. The V and J calls and clone size come from that table; D and trimming were worked out from the DNA. The sample lists under 60,000 clones; around 80% were seen once. Germline CDR1 reads SGHTA; CDR2 reads FQGTGA. The CDR3 has 14 residues. V gave up 5 bases and J gave up 5 bases; unmatched junction bases: 8. The TCR originated in a man aged 55 to 70 with acute or convalescent COVID-19. The J gene is TRBJ1-2, the V gene TRBV7-3; 7 bases agree with TRBD1. Material for sequencing was peripheral blood. In DNA form, the CDR3 reads TGTGCCAGCAGCCCCGGGACAGAAGGTTATGGCTACACCTTC. It encodes CASSPGTEGYGYTF.